Sequencing of this T cell receptor (beta chain) was carried out in a study of blood T cell repertoires in COVID-19. Profiling relied on immunoSEQ multiplex PCR, and the TCRdb table lists in-frame clones only, not all of them. The profile covers 95,000 to 150,000 clones, with roughly 84% appearing a single time and under 5% taken by the ten largest. The receptor was derived from a woman under 40 who had recovered from COVID-19. Sequences were obtained from PBMCs or T cells enriched from blood (not recorded which).

CDR3 amino acids: CASSASLSGRRNEQFF. CDR3 sequence (DNA): TGTGCCAGCAGTGCCAGCCTCTCCGGGAGGAGAAATGAGCAGTTCTTC. The chain is built from TRBV6-1 and TRBJ2-1; 7 bases match TRBD2. This CDR3 is 16 amino acids long. Unmatched junction bases numbered 13, after V lost 4 bases and J lost 7 bases. Germline V gene data show CDR1 as MNHNS and CDR2 as SASEGT.